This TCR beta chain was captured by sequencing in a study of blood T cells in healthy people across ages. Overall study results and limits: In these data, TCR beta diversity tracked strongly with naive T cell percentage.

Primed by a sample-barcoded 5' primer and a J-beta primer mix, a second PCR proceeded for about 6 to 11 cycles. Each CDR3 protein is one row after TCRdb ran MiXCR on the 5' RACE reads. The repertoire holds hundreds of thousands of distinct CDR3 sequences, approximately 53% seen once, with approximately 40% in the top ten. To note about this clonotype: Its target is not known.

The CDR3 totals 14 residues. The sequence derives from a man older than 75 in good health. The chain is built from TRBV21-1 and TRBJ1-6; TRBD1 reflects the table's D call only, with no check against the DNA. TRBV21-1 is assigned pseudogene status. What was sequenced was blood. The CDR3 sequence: CAIHPGTGDSPLHF. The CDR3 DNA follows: TGTGCCATCCACCCTGGGACAGGGGATTCACCCCTCCACTTT.